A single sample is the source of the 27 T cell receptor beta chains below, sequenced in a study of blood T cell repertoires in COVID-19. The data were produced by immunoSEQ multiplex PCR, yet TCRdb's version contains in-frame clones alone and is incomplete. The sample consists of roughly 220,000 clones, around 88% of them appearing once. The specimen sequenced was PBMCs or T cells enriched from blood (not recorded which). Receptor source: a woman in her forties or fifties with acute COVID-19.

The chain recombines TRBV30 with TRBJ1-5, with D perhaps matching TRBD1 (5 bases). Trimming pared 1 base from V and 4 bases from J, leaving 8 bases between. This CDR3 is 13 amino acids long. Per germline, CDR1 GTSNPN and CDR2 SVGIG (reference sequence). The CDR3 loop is CAWSGNRNQPQHF. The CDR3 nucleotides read TGTGCCTGGAGTGGGAACAGGAATCAGCCCCAGCATTTT.

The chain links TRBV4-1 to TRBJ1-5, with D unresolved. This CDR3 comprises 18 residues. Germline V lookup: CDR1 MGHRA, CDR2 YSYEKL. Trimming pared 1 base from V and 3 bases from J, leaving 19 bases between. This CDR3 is CASSQVAGPGIFNQPQHF. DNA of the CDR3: TGCGCCAGCAGCCAAGTGGCCGGGCCGGGGATCTTCAATCAGCCCCAGCATTTT.

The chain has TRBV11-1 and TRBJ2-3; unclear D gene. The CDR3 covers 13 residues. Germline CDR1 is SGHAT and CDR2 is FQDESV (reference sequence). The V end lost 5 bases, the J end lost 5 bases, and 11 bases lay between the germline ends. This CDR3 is CASSPARGDTQYF. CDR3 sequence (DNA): TGTGCCAGCAGCCCAGCGAGAGGAGATACGCAGTATTTT. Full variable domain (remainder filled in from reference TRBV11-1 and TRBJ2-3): EAEVAQSPRYKITEKSQAVAFWCDPISGHATLYWYRQILGQGPELLVQFQDESVVDDSQLPKDRFSAERLKGVDSTLKIQPAELGDSAMYLCASSPARGDTQYFGPGTRLTVL.

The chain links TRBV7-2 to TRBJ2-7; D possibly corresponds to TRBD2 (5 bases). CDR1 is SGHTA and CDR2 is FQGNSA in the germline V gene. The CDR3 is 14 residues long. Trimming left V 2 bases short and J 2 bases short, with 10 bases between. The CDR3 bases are TGTGCCAGCAGCTTATTCGGGATTCCCTACGAGCAGTACTTC. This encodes CASSLFGIPYEQYF.

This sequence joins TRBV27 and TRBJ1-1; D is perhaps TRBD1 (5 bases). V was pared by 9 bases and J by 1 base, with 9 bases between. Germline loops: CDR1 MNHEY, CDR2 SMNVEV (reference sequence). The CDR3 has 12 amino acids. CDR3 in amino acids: CASSQGNTEAFF. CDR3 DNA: TGTGCCAGTTCCCAGGGGAACACTGAAGCTTTCTTT.

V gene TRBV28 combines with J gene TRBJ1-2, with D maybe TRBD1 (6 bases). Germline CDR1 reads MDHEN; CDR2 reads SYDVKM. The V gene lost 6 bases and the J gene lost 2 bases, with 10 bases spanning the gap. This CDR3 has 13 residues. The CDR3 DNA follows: TGTGCCAGCAGGTTAGGGGGGAACTATGGCTACACCTTC. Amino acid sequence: CASRLGGNYGYTF.

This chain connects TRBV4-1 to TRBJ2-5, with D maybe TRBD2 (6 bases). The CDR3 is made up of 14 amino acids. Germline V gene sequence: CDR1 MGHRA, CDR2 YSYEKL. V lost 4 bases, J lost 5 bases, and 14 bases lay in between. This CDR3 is CASSLGPAGETQYF. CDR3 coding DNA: TGCGCCAGCAGCCTAGGCCCTGCGGGGGAGACCCAGTACTTC.

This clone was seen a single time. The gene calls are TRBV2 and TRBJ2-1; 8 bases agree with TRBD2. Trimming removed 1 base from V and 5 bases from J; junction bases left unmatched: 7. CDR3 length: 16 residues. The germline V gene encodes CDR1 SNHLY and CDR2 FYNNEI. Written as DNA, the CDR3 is TGTGCCAGCAGTGAAGGGGGCGGGAGGTTCGACAATGAGCAGTTCTTC. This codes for CASSEGGGRFDNEQFF.

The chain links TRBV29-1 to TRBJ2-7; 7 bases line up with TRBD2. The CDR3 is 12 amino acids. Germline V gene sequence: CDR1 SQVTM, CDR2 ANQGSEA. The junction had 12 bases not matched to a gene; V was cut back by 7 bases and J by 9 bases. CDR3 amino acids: CSAALGGSAQYF. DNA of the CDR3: TGCAGCGCTGCGCTTGGCGGGAGTGCGCAGTACTTC.

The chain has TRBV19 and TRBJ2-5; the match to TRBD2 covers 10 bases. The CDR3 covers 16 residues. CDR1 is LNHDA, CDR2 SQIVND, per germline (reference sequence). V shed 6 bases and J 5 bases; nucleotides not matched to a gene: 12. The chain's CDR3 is CASSPILAGDRETQYF. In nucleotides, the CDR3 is TGTGCCAGTAGCCCCATCCTAGCGGGAGATAGGGAGACCCAGTACTTC.

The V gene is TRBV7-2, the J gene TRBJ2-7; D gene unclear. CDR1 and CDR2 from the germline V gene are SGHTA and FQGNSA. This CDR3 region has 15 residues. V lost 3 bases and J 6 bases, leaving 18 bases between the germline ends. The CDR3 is CASSFRLTREVEQYF. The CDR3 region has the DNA TGTGCCAGCAGCTTTAGGTTGACGCGTGAGGTCGAGCAGTACTTC.

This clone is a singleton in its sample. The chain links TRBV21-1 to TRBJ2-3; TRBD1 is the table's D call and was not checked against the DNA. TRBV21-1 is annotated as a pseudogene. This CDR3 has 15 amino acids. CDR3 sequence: CASSNRGEGADTQYF. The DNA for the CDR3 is TGTGCCAGCAGCAACAGGGGTGAGGGGGCAGATACGCAGTATTTT.

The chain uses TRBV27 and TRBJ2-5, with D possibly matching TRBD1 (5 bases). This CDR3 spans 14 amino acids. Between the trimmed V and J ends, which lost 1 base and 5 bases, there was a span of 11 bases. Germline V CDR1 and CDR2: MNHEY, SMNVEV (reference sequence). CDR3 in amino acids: CASSLLGRVETQYF. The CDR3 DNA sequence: TGTGCCAGCAGTTTATTAGGCAGGGTGGAGACCCAGTACTTC.

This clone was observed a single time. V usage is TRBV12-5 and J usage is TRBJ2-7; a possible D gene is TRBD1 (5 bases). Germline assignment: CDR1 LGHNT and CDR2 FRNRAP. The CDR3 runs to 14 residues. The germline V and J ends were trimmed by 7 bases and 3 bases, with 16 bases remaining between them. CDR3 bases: TGTGCTAGTGCTTCCTCGGACAAGCTCTACGAGCAGTACTTC. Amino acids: CASASSDKLYEQYF.

The CDR3 DNA reads as TGTGCCAGCATTAAGACAGGGGGAAGCTCCTACGAGCAGTACTTC. Residues: CASIKTGGSSYEQYF. The chain joins TRBV6-5 to TRBJ2-7, with 9 bases matching TRBD1. The CDR3 sequence is 15 residues long. The germline V gene encodes CDR1 MNHEY and CDR2 SVGAGI. With 7 bases clipped from V and 0 bases from J, the junction kept 7 bases outside the gene matches.

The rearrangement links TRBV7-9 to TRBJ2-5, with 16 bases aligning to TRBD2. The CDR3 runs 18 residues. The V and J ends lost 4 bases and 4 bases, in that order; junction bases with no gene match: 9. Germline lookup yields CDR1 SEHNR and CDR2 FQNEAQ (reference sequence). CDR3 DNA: TGTGCCAGCAGCTCAAGGGGACTAGCGGGAGGGCCAGGAGAGACCCAGTACTTC. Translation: CASSSRGLAGGPGETQYF.

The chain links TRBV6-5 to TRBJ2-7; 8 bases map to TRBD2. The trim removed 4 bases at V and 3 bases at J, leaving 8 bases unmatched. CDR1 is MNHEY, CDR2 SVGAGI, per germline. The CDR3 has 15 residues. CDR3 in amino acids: CASSSIPGLDYEQYF. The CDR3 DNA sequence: TGTGCCAGCAGTTCCATCCCGGGACTAGACTACGAGCAGTACTTC.

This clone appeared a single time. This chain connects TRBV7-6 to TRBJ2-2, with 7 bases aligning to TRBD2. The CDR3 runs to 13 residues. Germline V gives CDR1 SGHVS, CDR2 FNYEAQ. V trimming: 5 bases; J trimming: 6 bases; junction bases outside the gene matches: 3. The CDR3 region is CASSPREAGELFF. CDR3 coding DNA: TGTGCCAGCAGCCCCCGGGAGGCCGGGGAGCTGTTTTTT.

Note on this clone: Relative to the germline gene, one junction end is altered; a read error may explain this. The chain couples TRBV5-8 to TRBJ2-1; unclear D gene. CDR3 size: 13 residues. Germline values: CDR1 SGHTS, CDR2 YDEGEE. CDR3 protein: CASSLAGYSEQFF. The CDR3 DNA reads TGTGCCAGCAGCTTGGCTGGGTACAGTGAGCAGTTCTTC.

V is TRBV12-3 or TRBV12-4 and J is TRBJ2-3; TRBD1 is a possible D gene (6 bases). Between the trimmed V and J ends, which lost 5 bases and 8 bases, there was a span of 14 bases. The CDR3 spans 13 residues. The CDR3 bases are TGTGCCAGCAGTACACAGGGTTCTACTACGCAGTATTTT. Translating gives CASSTQGSTTQYF.

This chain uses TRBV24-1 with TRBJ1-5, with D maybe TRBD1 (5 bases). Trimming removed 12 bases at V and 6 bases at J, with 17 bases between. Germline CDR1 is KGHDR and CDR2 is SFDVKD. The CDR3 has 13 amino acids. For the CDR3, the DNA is TGTGCCGCCGTCGGGGGACCTCGTCAGCCCCAGCATTTT. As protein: CAAVGGPRQPQHF.

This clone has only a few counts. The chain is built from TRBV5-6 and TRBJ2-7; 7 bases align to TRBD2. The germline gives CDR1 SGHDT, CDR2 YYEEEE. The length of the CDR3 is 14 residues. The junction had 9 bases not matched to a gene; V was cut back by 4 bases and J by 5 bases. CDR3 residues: CASSPGLDEDEQYF. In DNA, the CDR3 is TGTGCCAGCAGCCCCGGACTAGACGAGGACGAGCAGTACTTC.

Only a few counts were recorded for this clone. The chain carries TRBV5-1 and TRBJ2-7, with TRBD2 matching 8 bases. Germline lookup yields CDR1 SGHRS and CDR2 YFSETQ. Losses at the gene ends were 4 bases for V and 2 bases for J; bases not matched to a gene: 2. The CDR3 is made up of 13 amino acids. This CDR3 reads CASSGTRTYEQYF. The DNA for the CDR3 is TGCGCCAGCAGCGGGACTAGAACCTACGAGCAGTACTTC.

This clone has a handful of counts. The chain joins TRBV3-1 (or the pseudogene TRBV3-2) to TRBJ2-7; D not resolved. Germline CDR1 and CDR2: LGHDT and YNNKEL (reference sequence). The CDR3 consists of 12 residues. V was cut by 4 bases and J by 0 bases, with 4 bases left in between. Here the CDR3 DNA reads TGTGCCAGCAGCCTTAGCTCCTACGAGCAGTACTTC. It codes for CASSLSSYEQYF.

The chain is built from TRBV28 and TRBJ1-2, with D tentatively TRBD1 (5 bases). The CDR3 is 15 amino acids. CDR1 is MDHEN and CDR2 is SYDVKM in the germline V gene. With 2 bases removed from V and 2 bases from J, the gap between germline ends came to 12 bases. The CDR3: CASSLTPPGNYGYTF. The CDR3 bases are TGTGCCAGCAGTTTAACTCCCCCAGGGAACTATGGCTACACCTTC.

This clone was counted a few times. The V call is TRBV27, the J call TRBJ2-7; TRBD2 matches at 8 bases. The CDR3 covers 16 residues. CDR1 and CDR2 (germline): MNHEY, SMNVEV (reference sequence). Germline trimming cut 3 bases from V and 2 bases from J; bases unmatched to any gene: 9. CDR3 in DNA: TGTGCCAGCAGTTTGGGCTTCCCGGGACTAGCCTACGAGCAGTACTTC. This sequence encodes CASSLGFPGLAYEQYF.

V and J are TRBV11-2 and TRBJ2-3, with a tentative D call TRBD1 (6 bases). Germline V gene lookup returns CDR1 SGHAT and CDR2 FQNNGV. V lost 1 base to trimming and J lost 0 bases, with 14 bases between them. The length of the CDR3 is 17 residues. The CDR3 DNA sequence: TGTGCCAGCAGCTTAGGCCGGGGACAATCTAGCACAGATACGCAGTATTTT. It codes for CASSLGRGQSSTDTQYF. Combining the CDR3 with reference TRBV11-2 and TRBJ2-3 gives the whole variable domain EAGVAQSPRYKIIEKRQSVAFWCNPISGHATLYWYQQILGQGPKLLIQFQNNGVVDDSQLPKDRFSAERLKGVDSTLKIQPAKLEDSAVYLCASSLGRGQSSTDTQYFGPGTRLTVL.